These T cell receptor beta chains were read from a single sample in a study of blood T cell repertoires in COVID-19. The data were produced by immunoSEQ multiplex PCR, yet TCRdb's version contains in-frame clones alone and is incomplete. The sample carries about 330,000 clones, about 90% recorded once. Specimen: PBMCs or T cells enriched from blood (not recorded which). These receptor sequences come from a young woman who had recovered from COVID-19. The CDR3 runs from the conserved cysteine through the conserved F or W. A D gene is named only where the DNA matches it firmly. Clone size is given for some rows only: seen once, a few or many times, or a class if the clone is expanded.

TGTGCCAGCAGCGGGCGGGGGGGCTCCTACAATGAGCAGTTCTTC	CASSGRGGSYNEQFF	TRBV9	TRBJ2-1	TRBD2	-
TGTGCCAGCAGCCCCGGGAGGGAGTATGGCTACACCTTC	CASSPGREYGYTF	TRBV6-2/TRBV6-3	TRBJ1-2	-	-
TGTGCAAGTCGCCTTAGGTGGACTAGCGGGGGGACTGGAAACACCGGGGAGCTGTTTTTT	CASRLRWTSGGTGNTGELFF	TRBV12-2	TRBJ2-2	-	-
TGTGCCAGCAGCCATAGCCGGACAGGGGTGAATCAGCCCCAGCATTTT	CASSHSRTGVNQPQHF	TRBV4-2	TRBJ1-5	TRBD1	-
TGTGCCAGCAGCTTGGCCGGACAACCGGAGACCCAGTACTTC	CASSLAGQPETQYF	TRBV5-4	TRBJ2-5	-	-
TGTGCCAGCAGCTTATTACCTAGCGGGGGGTCCGGGGAGACCCAGTACTTC	CASSLLPSGGSGETQYF	TRBV13	TRBJ2-5	TRBD2	-
TGCGCCAGCAGCTTGGCGGGGGAGGATGGCTACACCTTC	CASSLAGEDGYTF	TRBV5-1	TRBJ1-2	-	-
TGTGCCAGCAGCCACGCTCGGACTGGGGGGTTGGGAGAGCAGTACTTC	CASSHARTGGLGEQYF	TRBV7-2	TRBJ2-7	-	few
TGCGCCAGCAGCCATATAAATTCCGGGACTAGTGACTACGAGCAGTACTTC	CASSHINSGTSDYEQYF	TRBV4-1	TRBJ2-7	TRBD2	few
TGTGCCAGCAGTTACGCAGGGATTTTCTCCTATGGCTACACCTTC	CASSYAGIFSYGYTF	TRBV6-2/TRBV6-3	TRBJ1-2	-	-
TGCGCCAGCAGCCTGGCGGGGGGCGACACAGATACGCAGTATTTT	CASSLAGGDTDTQYF	TRBV5-1	TRBJ2-3	TRBD2	once
TGTGCCAGCTCACCACCGCCCAGCGGGGGGAAACACCACAATGAGCAGTTCTTC	CASSPPPSGGKHHNEQFF	TRBV18	TRBJ2-1	TRBD2	-
TGTGCCAGTAGTACCAGGGGGAGGTTAAATTCACCCCTCCACTTT	CASSTRGRLNSPLHF	TRBV19	TRBJ1-6	TRBD1	-
TGTGCCAGCAGTTACCTTTCCAGCACAGATACGCAGTATTTT	CASSYLSSTDTQYF	TRBV6-5	TRBJ2-3	-	once
TGTGCCAGCAGTTCGATCCGGGACTTAACGCCGGCCAATGAGCAGTTCTTC	CASSSIRDLTPANEQFF	TRBV27	TRBJ2-1	-	-
TGTGCCAGCAGCTATCAGGGGGCCGGAGCTTTCTTT	CASSYQGAGAFF	TRBV7-9	TRBJ1-1	TRBD1	-
TGTGCCAGCAGCCTTCGTCCCCGGGGGATTGAAGCTTTCTTT	CASSLRPRGIEAFF	TRBV11-1	TRBJ1-1	-	few
TGTGCCAGTACCCTAGGACAGGGGGCTTCGGAGACCCAGTACTTC	CASTLGQGASETQYF	TRBV19	TRBJ2-5	TRBD1	-
TGTGCCAGTAGTTCTCGCAATCAGCCCCAGCATTTT	CASSSRNQPQHF	TRBV19	TRBJ1-5	-	-
TGTGCCAGCAGTTTATTGGTAGCGGGGGGCCCCCATACGCAGTATTTT	CASSLLVAGGPHTQYF	TRBV28	TRBJ2-3	TRBD2	few
TGTGCCAGCAGCTTGGTTCGTGGGAGAACTGAAGCTTTCTTT	CASSLVRGRTEAFF	TRBV5-8	TRBJ1-1	-	-
TGTGCCAGCGAAGGGGGAAAGACTGGAAACACCATATATTTT	CASEGGKTGNTIYF	TRBV6-4	TRBJ1-3	-	-
TGCGCCAGCAGCCCGGGGCGGGATGGTACGCAGTATTTT	CASSPGRDGTQYF	TRBV5-1	TRBJ2-3	-	-
TGTGCCAGCAGCTCAGCTGCCCTAGCGGGGGAGAACAATGAGCAGTTCTTC	CASSSAALAGENNEQFF	TRBV5-5	TRBJ2-1	TRBD2	-
TGTGCCAGCAGCGCAACAGGGTGGTTAGAGGAAAAACTGTTTTTT	CASSATGWLEEKLFF	TRBV9	TRBJ1-4	-	-
TGTGCCAGCAGCCAGTTCGGGGGGAACACTGAAGCTTTCTTT	CASSQFGGNTEAFF	TRBV3-1/TRBV3-2	TRBJ1-1	-	-
TGTGCCAGCAGTGAACTGTGGATGGGGGGACGTTCACCCCTCCACTTT	CASSELWMGGRSPLHF	TRBV2	TRBJ1-6	-	once
TGCGCCAGCAGTGAGTCGAAAGGGACAGGGGGATATGAGCAGTTCTTC	CASSESKGTGGYEQFF	TRBV10-2	TRBJ2-1	TRBD1	-
TGTGCCAGCAGTTCCCCAGGCGGGCGGCGGCACGAGCAGTACTTC	CASSSPGGRRHEQYF	TRBV6-5	TRBJ2-7	-	-
TGTGCCAGTAGTATTTCGGGGTCAGGGGTTGAGAGCTCACCCCTCCACTTT	CASSISGSGVESSPLHF	TRBV19	TRBJ1-6	-	-
TGTGCCAGCAGCCCACAGACAGGGACGGTCAGGGAAAAACTGTTTTTT	CASSPQTGTVREKLFF	TRBV3-1/TRBV3-2	TRBJ1-4	TRBD1	-
TGTGCCATATGGGACACCTACACAGATACGCAGTATTTT	CAIWDTYTDTQYF	TRBV10-3	TRBJ2-3	-	-
TGTGCCAGCAGTCCTCTTCCGGGGACAGCGGATACTGAAGCTTTCTTT	CASSPLPGTADTEAFF	TRBV27	TRBJ1-1	TRBD1	-
TGTGCCAGTAGTATACTGGACAGCTCCTACGAGCAGTACTTC	CASSILDSSYEQYF	TRBV19	TRBJ2-7	-	-
TGTGCCAGCAGCTTAAGACTAGCGGGACAAGAGACCCAGTACTTC	CASSLRLAGQETQYF	TRBV7-2	TRBJ2-5	TRBD2	-
TGTGCCAGCAGTTCACCGGGGTACGAGCAGTACTTC	CASSSPGYEQYF	TRBV27	TRBJ2-7	-	-
TGTGCCAGCAGCCGCACAGGGGCCCTCTCCTACGAGCAGTACTTC	CASSRTGALSYEQYF	TRBV6-2/TRBV6-3	TRBJ2-7	TRBD1	-
TGTGCCAGCAGCTCGTTAGACAGCCGCTATGGCTACACCTTC	CASSSLDSRYGYTF	TRBV11-2	TRBJ1-2	-	-
TGTGCCAGCAGCTTAGGTTTGGGGGCGCGAGGCTACACCTTC	CASSLGLGARGYTF	TRBV11-2	TRBJ1-2	-	-
TGTGCCAGCAGCCTTAGGATCACAGGGGCGAACACTGAAGCTTTCTTT	CASSLRITGANTEAFF	TRBV11-2	TRBJ1-1	TRBD1	-
TGTGCCAGCTCTACCACGGGACACTCCTACGAGCAGTACTTC	CASSTTGHSYEQYF	TRBV18	TRBJ2-7	-	-
TGTGCCAGCAGCTTGGAAAGCCCAGTATCAGGCTACGAGCAGTACTTC	CASSLESPVSGYEQYF	TRBV5-8	TRBJ2-7	-	-
TGTGCCAGCAGCCAACAGGGGAAGTACACTGAAGCTTTCTTT	CASSQQGKYTEAFF	TRBV3-1/TRBV3-2	TRBJ1-1	-	-
TGCGCCAGCAGCGCGGACAGAACTTCACCCCTCCACTTT	CASSADRTSPLHF	TRBV5-1	TRBJ1-6	-	-
TGTGCCAGCAGCTTGGCTGAGAACTATGGCTACACCTTC	CASSLAENYGYTF	TRBV5-5	TRBJ1-2	-	-
TGCGCCAGCAGAGATACTCGTAGCACAGATACGCAGTATTTT	CASRDTRSTDTQYF	TRBV10-2	TRBJ2-3	-	-
TGCAGCGTTGTTAGCGGGGGGGCAAGAGATACGCAGTATTTT	CSVVSGGARDTQYF	TRBV29-1	TRBJ2-3	TRBD2	-
TGTGCCAGCAGCCCTGTCGGGGGAGCCCTGAACACCGGGGAGCTGTTTTTT	CASSPVGGALNTGELFF	TRBV5-4	TRBJ2-2	-	-
TGCGCCAGCAGCTTGGAGGCAGGGGGCGCTTATTCCTATAATTCACCCCTCCACTTT	CASSLEAGGAYSYNSPLHF	TRBV5-1	TRBJ1-6	TRBD1	-
TGCGCCAGCAGCCAATCCCCGGGAGCAGGGGGCCTCGAAAAACTGTTTTTT	CASSQSPGAGGLEKLFF	TRBV4-1	TRBJ1-4	TRBD1	once
TGCGCCAGCAGGGACAGGGGGCTAAGGGATACGCAGTATTTT	CASRDRGLRDTQYF	TRBV10-1	TRBJ2-3	TRBD1	-